These 17 T cell receptor beta chains came from one sample sequenced in a study of T-cell reconstitution after alpha-beta-depleted transplantation in children. Unique molecular identifiers were built into the TCRbeta library. One entry per CDR3 protein results from TCRdb running MiXCR on the PCR reads. Found here are 500,000 to 600,000 distinct CDR3 sequences, 30% to 35% of them singletons; the top ten hold approximately 2.3%. The sequences come from PBMCs from the stem cell graft donor, collected from the stem cell graft. These receptors all stem from a human donor who donated a stem cell graft to a child with aplastic anemia.

A few counts support this clonotype. The chain employs TRBV18 and TRBJ2-5, with 7 bases that match TRBD2. This CDR3 is built from 17 residues. The J segment lost 4 bases and the V segment lost 1 base, leaving 12 bases of the junction unmatched. Germline V lookup: CDR1 KGHSH, CDR2 LQKENI. CDR3 sequence (DNA): TGTGCCAGCTCACCACTCCCGTCTAGCGGAGGAACAGAGACCCAGTACTTC. It codes for CASSPLPSSGGTETQYF.

This clonotype was found a few times. The rearrangement uses TRBV20-1 and TRBJ1-1; the D is unclear. V dropped 6 bases and J dropped 4 bases, with 18 bases sitting between them. This CDR3 is 14 amino acids long. CDR1 DFQATT and CDR2 SNEGSKA come from the germline V gene (reference sequence). The CDR3 protein is CSALKPGVSTEAFF. Written as DNA, the CDR3 is TGCAGTGCCCTAAAGCCTGGTGTATCCACTGAAGCTTTCTTT.

This clonotype was detected a few times. This chain joins TRBV20-1 and TRBJ2-6; no clear D gene. The V gene lost 1 base and the J gene lost 2 bases, with 6 bases spanning the gap. The V gene's germline CDR1 is DFQATT and CDR2 SNEGSKA (reference sequence). The length of the CDR3 is 14 residues. The CDR3 loop reads CSARGVTGANVLTF. The CDR3 DNA reads TGCAGTGCTAGAGGTGTTACTGGGGCCAACGTCCTGACTTTC.

The chain employs TRBV5-1 and TRBJ2-3, with 7 bases fitting TRBD1. This CDR3 contains 16 residues. Germline V gene sequence: CDR1 SGHRS, CDR2 YFSETQ. V shed 1 base and J 0 bases; nucleotides not matched to a gene: 5. The CDR3 reads CASSLPQGISTDTQYF. CDR3 nucleotides: TGCGCCAGCAGCTTGCCACAGGGGATCAGCACAGATACGCAGTATTTT.

This clonotype was detected ten times or more. This chain joins TRBV20-1 and TRBJ2-2; TRBD2 matches 9 bases. With V trimmed by 3 bases and J by 1 base, 0 bases remained unmatched. Per germline, CDR1 DFQATT and CDR2 SNEGSKA (reference sequence). CDR3 length equals 14 residues. CDR3 coding DNA: TGCAGTGCTAGGACTAGCGGGAACACCGGGGAGCTGTTTTTT. Translated, it gives CSARTSGNTGELFF.

The gene calls are TRBV18 and TRBJ2-7; perhaps TRBD1 as D (6 bases). Germline V gives CDR1 KGHSH, CDR2 LQKENI. Between the trimmed V and J ends, which lost 4 bases and 6 bases, there was a span of 13 bases. This CDR3 is built from 13 residues. The CDR3 loop is CASSRTVPPEQYF. CDR3 nucleotides: TGTGCCAGCTCACGGACAGTGCCCCCCGAGCAGTACTTC.

In this sample, this clonotype turned up a few times. This CDR3 is CASSPRGQVDSPLHF. DNA of the CDR3: TGCGCCAGCAGCCCCAGGGGGCAGGTGGATTCACCCCTCCACTTT. The chain joins TRBV5-1 to TRBJ1-6; TRBD1 aligns across 8 bases. Trimming at V came to 4 bases and at J to 8 bases, leaving 8 bases not matched to a gene. The CDR3 runs to 15 residues. CDR1 is SGHRS and CDR2 is YFSETQ in the germline V gene.

In regard to this clonotype: No conserved phenylalanine or tryptophan is present at the end of the CDR3, so a read error is the likely explanation. The DNA is omitted, as the CDR3 cannot be located on it reliably, and the CDR3 follows TCRdb's listing. The V call is TRBV28, the J call TRBJ2-7; the table's D call of TRBD1 was not tested on the DNA. The CDR3 is 14 residues long, ends included. Per the germline V gene, CDR1 is MDHEN and CDR2 is SYDVKM. CDR3 region: CASSPALMSRGLSS.

This clonotype was counted a few times. The genes are TRBV12-3 or TRBV12-4 and TRBJ2-1; 11 bases fit TRBD1. The CDR3 loop spans 15 amino acids. V gave up 6 bases and J gave up 9 bases; unmatched junction bases: 10. The CDR3 protein is CASSLPGQGAGEQFF. In nucleotides, the CDR3 is TGTGCCAGCAGCCTCCCCGGACAGGGGGCAGGTGAGCAGTTCTTC.

In this sample, this clonotype turned up a few times. V and J are TRBV12-3 or TRBV12-4 and TRBJ2-1; 9 bases agree with TRBD2. The ends lost 6 bases at V and 2 bases at J; junction bases unmatched: 5. The CDR3 contains 15 residues. CDR3 sequence: CASRPLAGTYNEQFF. As DNA, the CDR3 is TGTGCCAGCAGACCTCTAGCGGGAACCTACAATGAGCAGTTCTTC.

The rearrangement joins TRBV5-5 to TRBJ2-7; the D gene is possibly TRBD2 (6 bases). Germline assignment: CDR1 SGHKS and CDR2 YYEKEE (reference sequence). The CDR3 is 17 residues long. Trimming took 4 bases from V and 3 from J, leaving 23 bases between them. CDR3 in amino acids: CASSVRGTGLSFYEQYV. The CDR3 DNA is TGTGCCAGCAGCGTACGGGGTACCGGACTAAGCTTCTACGAGCAGTACGTC.

The chain has TRBV19 and TRBJ1-2, with D maybe TRBD1 (5 bases). Trimming shortened V by 10 bases and J by 4 bases, and 13 bases separated the two germline ends. CDR3 size: 12 residues. Germline CDR1 LNHDA, CDR2 SQIVND (reference sequence). DNA for the CDR3: TGTGCCACGGCGGTCCAGGGCTATGGCTACACCTTC. It encodes CATAVQGYGYTF.

This clonotype was counted a few times. The rearrangement joins TRBV29-1 to TRBJ2-6, with D possibly TRBD1 on 5 matching bases. The CDR3 is made up of 15 amino acids. CDR1 is SQVTM and CDR2 is ANQGSEA in the germline V gene. The germline V and J ends were trimmed by 6 bases and 3 bases, with 15 bases remaining between them. CDR3: CSVGNQGYGANVLTF. CDR3 nucleotide sequence: TGCAGCGTAGGTAACCAGGGATATGGGGCCAACGTCCTGACTTTC.

The chain uses TRBV29-1 and TRBJ1-1; 7 positions agree with TRBD1. From germline, CDR1 is SQVTM and CDR2 ANQGSEA. The CDR3 length is 12 residues. The trim removed 4 bases at V and 5 bases at J, leaving 4 bases unmatched. CDR3 protein: CSVGQGLTEAFF. In nucleotides, the CDR3 is TGCAGCGTTGGACAGGGTTTAACTGAAGCTTTCTTT.

In its sample, this clonotype was seen a few times. The chain employs TRBV7-2 and TRBJ1-1; the D is unclear. The V gene's germline CDR1 is SGHTA and CDR2 FQGNSA. The CDR3 length is 15 residues. V lost 4 bases and J lost 1, with 13 bases in between. CDR3 region: CASSSTFVPNTEAFF. As DNA, the CDR3 is TGTGCCAGCAGCTCTACCTTCGTTCCGAACACTGAAGCTTTCTTT.

The chain recombines TRBV29-1 with TRBJ1-5, with TRBD1 identical over 9 bases. CDR1 and CDR2 from the germline V gene are SQVTM and ANQGSEA. The CDR3 has 15 residues. Trimming at V came to 4 bases and at J to 9 bases, leaving 13 bases not matched to a gene. The CDR3 region is CSVVLQGASQGPQHF. The CDR3 nucleotides read TGCAGCGTTGTTCTACAGGGGGCCTCACAGGGGCCCCAGCATTTT. The complete variable domain, with remaining parts taken from reference TRBV29-1 and TRBJ1-5, reads SAVISQKPSRDICQRGTSLTIQCQVDSQVTMMFWYRQQPGQSLTLIATANQGSEATYESGFVIDKFPISRPNLTFSTLTVSNMSPEDSSIYLCSVVLQGASQGPQHFGDGTRLSIL.

The chain employs TRBV9 and TRBJ2-1, with a tentative D call TRBD2 (5 bases). In germline, CDR1 is SGDLS, CDR2 YYNGEE. V lost 2 bases and J 14 bases, leaving 17 bases between the germline ends. The CDR3 is made up of 13 amino acids. Here the CDR3 DNA reads TGTGCCAGCAGCGTCCAGGACTTCCCCCCGGAGTTCTTC. This translates into CASSVQDFPPEFF.